Listed here are 23 T cell receptor beta chains from one sample, sequenced in a study of T cells after yellow fever vaccination. TCRdb ran MiXCR on the 5' RACE reads and lists one entry per CDR3 protein. The table records almost 600,000 distinct CDR3 sequences, about 14% of them present only once. The sample consisted of PBMCs, taken on the day of the yellow fever booster vaccination. The receptors stem from a man younger than 45 who received the YFV17D yellow fever vaccine.

The genes are TRBV20-1 and TRBJ1-2; D might be TRBD1 (6 bases). Trimming took off 5 bases at V and 8 bases at J, with 24 bases between the two ends. Germline CDR1 is DFQATT and CDR2 is SNEGSKA (reference sequence). This CDR3 has 15 amino acids. CDR3 coding DNA: TGCAGTGCTTTCCCATCCCGGAGGGAGGGGGGAGGCTACACCTTC. Protein sequence: CSAFPSRREGGGYTF.

This clonotype has only a few counts. This sequence joins TRBV5-6 and TRBJ1-1; perhaps TRBD1 as D (6 bases). The CDR3 is made up of 13 amino acids. CDR1 and CDR2 (germline): SGHDT, YYEEEE. Trimming removed 4 bases from V and 5 bases from J, with 12 bases in between. CDR3: CASSRTQGTEAFF. The CDR3 DNA reads as TGTGCCAGCAGCCGTACTCAGGGGACTGAAGCTTTCTTT.

This clonotype came up a few times. The V call is TRBV5-1, the J call TRBJ1-6, with D possibly TRBD1 on 5 matching bases. With 0 bases removed from V and 5 bases from J, the gap between germline ends came to 12 bases. Germline assignment: CDR1 SGHRS and CDR2 YFSETQ. CDR3 length: 16 amino acids. The CDR3 protein is CASSLEVQGHNSPLHF. CDR3 DNA sequence: TGCGCCAGCAGCTTGGAGGTCCAGGGCCATAATTCACCCCTCCACTTT. The full variable domain, its missing parts supplied by reference TRBV5-1 and TRBJ1-6, is KAGVTQTPRYLIKTRGQQVTLSCSPISGHRSVSWYQQTPGQGLQFLFEYFSETQRNKGNFPGRFSGRQFSNSRSEMNVSTLELGDSALYLCASSLEVQGHNSPLHFGNGTRLTVT.

This clonotype came up a few times. The V call is TRBV20-1, the J call TRBJ2-1; D gene ambiguous. The CDR3 sequence is 14 residues long. The V end was cut by 0 bases, the J end by 3 bases, with 9 bases between. Per germline, CDR1 DFQATT and CDR2 SNEGSKA (reference sequence). The CDR3 region is CSARDSNSYNEQFF. CDR3 DNA: TGCAGTGCTAGAGATTCGAACAGCTACAATGAGCAGTTCTTC.

This clonotype occurred many times. V is TRBV12-5 and J is TRBJ2-7, with D perhaps matching TRBD2 (5 bases). The CDR3 length is 12 residues. CDR1 and CDR2 (germline): LGHNT, FRNRAP. The CDR3 coding sequence is TGTGCCAGCGGACTCGTTGGCTACGAGCAGTACTTC. It encodes CASGLVGYEQYF.

V gene TRBV29-1 combines with J gene TRBJ1-1; D gene ambiguous. Per the germline V gene, CDR1 is SQVTM and CDR2 is ANQGSEA. This CDR3 contains 15 residues. Between the trimmed V and J ends, which lost 6 bases and 0 bases, there was a span of 17 bases. CDR3 nucleotides: TGCAGCGTAGGATTGCAGACGGCAATGAACACTGAAGCTTTCTTT. It translates to CSVGLQTAMNTEAFF.

The chain has TRBV20-1 and TRBJ2-3, with TRBD2 as a possible D gene (6 bases). Trimming took off 1 base at V and 0 bases at J, with 14 bases between the two ends. Germline CDR1 reads DFQATT; CDR2 reads SNEGSKA (reference sequence). This CDR3 region has 16 residues. This CDR3 reads CSARGLTGTSTDTQYF. In DNA form, the CDR3 reads TGCAGTGCTAGAGGCCTAACCGGGACTAGCACAGATACGCAGTATTTT.

The J gene is TRBJ2-2, the V gene TRBV20-1; 9 nucleotides agree with TRBD1. This CDR3 contains 15 residues. Germline V gene lookup returns CDR1 DFQATT and CDR2 SNEGSKA (reference sequence). V shed 6 bases and J 4 bases; nucleotides not matched to a gene: 9. The CDR3 DNA follows: TGCAGTGCAGGCGACAGGGGGGGAAGCACCGGGGAGCTGTTTTTT. This gives the protein CSAGDRGGSTGELFF.

V gene TRBV28 combines with J gene TRBJ2-2; D uncertain. CDR1 and CDR2 (germline): MDHEN, SYDVKM. The CDR3 is made up of 12 amino acids. V lost 7 bases, J lost 6 bases, and 9 bases lay in between. The CDR3 is CASKGFAGELFF. CDR3 DNA sequence: TGTGCCAGCAAGGGTTTCGCCGGGGAGCTGTTTTTT.

This clonotype was counted a few times. V usage is TRBV27 and J usage is TRBJ1-1, with TRBD1 matching over 7 bases. With V trimmed by 5 bases and J by 3 bases, 9 bases remained unmatched. The CDR3 totals 15 residues. Germline assignment: CDR1 MNHEY and CDR2 SMNVEV (reference sequence). This chain's CDR3 is CASSRRDRVDTEAFF. For the CDR3, the DNA is TGTGCCAGCAGTCGGCGAGACAGGGTGGACACTGAAGCTTTCTTT.

There are a few counts of this clonotype. This chain joins TRBV6-2 or TRBV6-3 and TRBJ2-2; 14 bases align to TRBD2. The J segment lost 1 base and the V segment lost 7 bases, leaving 5 bases of the junction unmatched. CDR1 is MNHEY and CDR2 is SVGEGT in the germline V gene. The CDR3 contains 17 residues. The CDR3 nucleotides are TGTGCCAGCATTCCCGGGACTAGCGGGAGGAACACCGGGGAGCTGTTTTTT. Amino acid sequence: CASIPGTSGRNTGELFF.

The chain links TRBV6-1 to TRBJ1-5; D unclear. CDR3 length: 16 residues. CDR1 is MNHNS, CDR2 SASEGT, per germline. Trimming pared 0 bases from V and 4 bases from J, leaving 13 bases between. CDR3 sequence reads: CASSEAGYSINQPQHF. The CDR3 nucleotides are TGTGCCAGCAGTGAAGCGGGGTACAGCATTAATCAGCCCCAGCATTTT.

This chain links TRBV20-1 with TRBJ2-6, with TRBD2 as a possible D gene (6 bases). The V end was cut by 0 bases, the J end by 4 bases, with 13 bases between. Per germline, CDR1 DFQATT and CDR2 SNEGSKA (reference sequence). This CDR3 region has 16 residues. The CDR3 protein is CSARDVRGGGANVLTF. The CDR3 DNA reads as TGCAGTGCTAGAGATGTGCGGGGCGGAGGGGCCAACGTCCTGACTTTC.

This clonotype was observed a handful of times. This chain connects TRBV7-8 to TRBJ2-1, with 9 bases that match TRBD2. V was pared by 1 base and J by 9 bases, with 10 bases of the junction left unmatched. Germline V gives CDR1 SGHVS, CDR2 FQNEAQ. The CDR3 contains 16 residues. CDR3: CASSLGVAGVSGEQFF. The DNA for the CDR3 is TGTGCCAGCAGCTTAGGGGTAGCGGGAGTGTCTGGTGAGCAGTTCTTC.

J is TRBJ2-5 and V is TRBV29-1; unclear D gene. The V end lost 3 bases, the J end lost 5 bases, and 4 bases lay between the germline ends. From germline, CDR1 is SQVTM and CDR2 ANQGSEA. The CDR3 loop spans 10 amino acids. Here the CDR3 DNA reads TGCAGCGTTGAGCGGGAGACCCAGTACTTC. This codes for CSVERETQYF.

This clonotype was counted between two and nine times. The chain recombines TRBV5-5 with TRBJ2-5; 14 bases fit TRBD2. V lost 2 bases and J lost 2; bases outside the gene matches: 8. The CDR3 covers 18 residues. Germline CDR1 and CDR2: SGHKS and YYEKEE (reference sequence). The CDR3 DNA reads TGTGCCAGCAGCTTAGTCTGGACTAGCGGGGGGATTCAAGAGACCCAGTACTTC. Protein: CASSLVWTSGGIQETQYF.

This clonotype was seen a handful of times. The genes are TRBV29-1 and TRBJ2-1, with D hard to call. CDR3 size: 11 residues. Germline V gene lookup returns CDR1 SQVTM and CDR2 ANQGSEA. V was pared by 7 bases and J by 10 bases, with 14 bases between. In nucleotides, the CDR3 is TGCAGCGCCCGAGCTGGAGCAGAGCAGTTCTTC. Its protein product is CSARAGAEQFF.

This clonotype was detected only a few times. The gene calls are TRBV10-1 and TRBJ2-7; TRBD2 matches 9 bases. Germline-derived CDR1 and CDR2 are WNHNN and SYGVQD (reference sequence). The CDR3 contains 17 residues. J gave up 0 bases and V 3 bases, and 9 bases lay outside the gene matches. CDR3 in amino acids: CASSDSSGTRNSYEQYF. CDR3 sequence (DNA): TGCGCCAGCAGTGATTCTAGCGGGACCCGGAACTCCTACGAGCAGTACTTC.

This clonotype occurred a few times. V and J are TRBV18 and TRBJ2-3; 8 bases are shared with TRBD1. The germline gives CDR1 KGHSH, CDR2 LQKENI. There are 19 residues in the CDR3. Losses at the gene ends were 1 base for V and 0 bases for J; bases not matched to a gene: 12. CDR3 sequence (DNA): TGTGCCAGCTCACCACTGGGACAGGTGGCTAGACAAAGCACAGATACGCAGTATTTT. Its protein is CASSPLGQVARQSTDTQYF. The entire variable domain, with the rest obtained from reference TRBV18 and TRBJ2-3, is as follows: NAGVMQNPRHLVRRRGQEARLRCSPMKGHSHVYWYRQLPEEGLKFMVYLQKENIIDESGMPKERFSAEFPKEGPSILRIQQVVRGDSAAYFCASSPLGQVARQSTDTQYFGPGTRLTVL.

As DNA, the CDR3 is TGCGCCAGCAGCTTTCCCGACAGGTCCGCCTACGAGCAGTACTTC. This sequence encodes CASSFPDRSAYEQYF. The V and J genes are TRBV5-1 and TRBJ2-7, with D perhaps TRBD1 (6 bases). CDR1 is SGHRS, CDR2 YFSETQ, per germline. The CDR3 runs 15 residues. With 2 bases removed from V and 2 bases from J, the gap between germline ends came to 14 bases.

This clonotype has a handful of counts. The chain combines TRBV6-2 or TRBV6-3 with TRBJ2-1, with D maybe TRBD1 (6 bases). Trimming took 7 bases from V and 11 from J, leaving 24 bases between them. The CDR3 has 15 amino acids. Per the germline V gene, CDR1 is MNHEY and CDR2 is SVGEGT. The CDR3 protein is CASTPYTARGGQQFF. The CDR3 DNA follows: TGTGCCAGCACCCCTTATACGGCCCGAGGGGGTCAGCAGTTCTTC.

The V gene is TRBV3-1, the J gene TRBJ2-7; a possible D gene is TRBD2 (6 bases). CDR1 and CDR2 (germline): LGHDT, YNNKEL (reference sequence). V lost 1 base and J 5 bases, leaving 12 bases between the germline ends. CDR3 length: 14 residues. The CDR3 spells CASSQGYGGDEQYF. The CDR3 coding sequence is TGTGCCAGCAGCCAAGGATACGGGGGAGACGAGCAGTACTTC.

The chain uses TRBV9 and TRBJ1-1; weak D call: TRBD1 (6 bases). The CDR3 has 15 amino acids. Germline assignment: CDR1 SGDLS and CDR2 YYNGEE. Trimming cost V 3 bases and J 5 bases, with 17 bases left between them. The CDR3 is CASSEGTPGGTEAFF. DNA for the CDR3: TGTGCCAGCAGCGAGGGGACACCGGGGGGGACTGAAGCTTTCTTT.